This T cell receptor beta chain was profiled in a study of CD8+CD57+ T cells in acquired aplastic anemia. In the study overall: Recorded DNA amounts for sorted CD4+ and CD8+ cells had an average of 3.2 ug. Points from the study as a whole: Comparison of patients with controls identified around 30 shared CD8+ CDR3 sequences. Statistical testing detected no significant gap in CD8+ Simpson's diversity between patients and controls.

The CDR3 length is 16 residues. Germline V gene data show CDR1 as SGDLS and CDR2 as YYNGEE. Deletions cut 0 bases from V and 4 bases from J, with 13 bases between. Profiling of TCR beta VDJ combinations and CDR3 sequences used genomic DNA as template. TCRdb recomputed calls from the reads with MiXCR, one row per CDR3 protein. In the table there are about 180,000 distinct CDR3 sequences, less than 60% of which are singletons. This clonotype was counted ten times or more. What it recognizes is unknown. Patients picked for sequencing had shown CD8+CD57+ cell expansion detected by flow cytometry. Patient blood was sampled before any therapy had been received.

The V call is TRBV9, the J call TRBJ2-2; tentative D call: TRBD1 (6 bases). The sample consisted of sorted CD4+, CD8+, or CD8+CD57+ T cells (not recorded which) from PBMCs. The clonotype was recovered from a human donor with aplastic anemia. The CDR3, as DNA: TGTGCCAGCAGCGTAGCAGGGGCGTCGGGCACCGGGGAGCTGTTTTTT. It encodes CASSVAGASGTGELFF.